The entry below gives a single TCR beta chain sequence along with its context. After re-calling the 5' RACE reads, TCRdb lists one entry per CDR3 protein, DNA absent. The listing records approximately 150,000 distinct CDR3 sequences. This CDR3 is 13 amino acids long. CDR1 and CDR2 from the germline V gene are DFQATT and SNEGSKA (reference sequence). The data stem from a study of T cells expressing NK-cell markers. Turning to the study itself: Sequenced donors, eight in total, included seven who were HCMV-seropositive and one who was seronegative.

This receptor was identified in a woman aged 18 to 75 in good health. Input material: blood T cells: a sorted CD56 or NKG2C T cell subset, CD4+ or CD8+ T cells, or bulk PBMC T cells (not recorded which). This chain links TRBV20-1 with TRBJ1-1; TCRdb reports TRBD1, a call that lacks DNA to check it against. The chain's CDR3 is CSASRQGYTEAFF.